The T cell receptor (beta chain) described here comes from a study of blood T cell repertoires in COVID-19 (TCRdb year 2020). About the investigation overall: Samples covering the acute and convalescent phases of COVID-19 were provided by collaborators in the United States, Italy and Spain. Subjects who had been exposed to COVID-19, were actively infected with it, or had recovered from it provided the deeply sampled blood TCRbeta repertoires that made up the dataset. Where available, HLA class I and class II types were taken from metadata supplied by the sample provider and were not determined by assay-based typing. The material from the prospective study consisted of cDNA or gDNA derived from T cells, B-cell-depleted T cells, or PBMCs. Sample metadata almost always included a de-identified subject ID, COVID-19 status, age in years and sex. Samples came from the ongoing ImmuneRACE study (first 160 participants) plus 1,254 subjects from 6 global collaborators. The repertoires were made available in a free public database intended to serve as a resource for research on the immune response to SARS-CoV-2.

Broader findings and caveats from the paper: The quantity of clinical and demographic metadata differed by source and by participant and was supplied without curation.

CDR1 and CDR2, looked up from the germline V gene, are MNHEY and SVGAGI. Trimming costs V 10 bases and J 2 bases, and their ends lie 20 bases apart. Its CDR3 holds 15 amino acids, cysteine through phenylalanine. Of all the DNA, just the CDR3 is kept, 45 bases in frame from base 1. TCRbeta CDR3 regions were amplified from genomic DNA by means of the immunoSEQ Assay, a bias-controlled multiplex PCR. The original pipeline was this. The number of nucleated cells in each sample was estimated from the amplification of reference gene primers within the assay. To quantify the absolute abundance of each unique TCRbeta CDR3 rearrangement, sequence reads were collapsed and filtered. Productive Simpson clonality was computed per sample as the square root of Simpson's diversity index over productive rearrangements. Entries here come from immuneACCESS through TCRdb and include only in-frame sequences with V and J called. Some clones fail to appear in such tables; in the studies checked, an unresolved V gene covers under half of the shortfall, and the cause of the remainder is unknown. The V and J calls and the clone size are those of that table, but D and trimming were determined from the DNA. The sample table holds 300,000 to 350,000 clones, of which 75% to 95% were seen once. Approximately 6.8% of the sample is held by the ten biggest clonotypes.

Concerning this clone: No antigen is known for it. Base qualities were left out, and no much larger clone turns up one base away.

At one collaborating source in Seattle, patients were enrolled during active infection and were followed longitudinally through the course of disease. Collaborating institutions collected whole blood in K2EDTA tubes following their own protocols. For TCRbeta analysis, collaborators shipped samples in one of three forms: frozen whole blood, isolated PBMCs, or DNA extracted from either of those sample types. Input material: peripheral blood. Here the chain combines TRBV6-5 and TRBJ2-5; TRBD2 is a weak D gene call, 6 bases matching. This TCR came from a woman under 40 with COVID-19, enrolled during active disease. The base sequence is TGTGCCACCAAACTATTGTCGGGAGCACAAGAGACCCAGTACTTC. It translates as CATKLLSGAQETQYF.